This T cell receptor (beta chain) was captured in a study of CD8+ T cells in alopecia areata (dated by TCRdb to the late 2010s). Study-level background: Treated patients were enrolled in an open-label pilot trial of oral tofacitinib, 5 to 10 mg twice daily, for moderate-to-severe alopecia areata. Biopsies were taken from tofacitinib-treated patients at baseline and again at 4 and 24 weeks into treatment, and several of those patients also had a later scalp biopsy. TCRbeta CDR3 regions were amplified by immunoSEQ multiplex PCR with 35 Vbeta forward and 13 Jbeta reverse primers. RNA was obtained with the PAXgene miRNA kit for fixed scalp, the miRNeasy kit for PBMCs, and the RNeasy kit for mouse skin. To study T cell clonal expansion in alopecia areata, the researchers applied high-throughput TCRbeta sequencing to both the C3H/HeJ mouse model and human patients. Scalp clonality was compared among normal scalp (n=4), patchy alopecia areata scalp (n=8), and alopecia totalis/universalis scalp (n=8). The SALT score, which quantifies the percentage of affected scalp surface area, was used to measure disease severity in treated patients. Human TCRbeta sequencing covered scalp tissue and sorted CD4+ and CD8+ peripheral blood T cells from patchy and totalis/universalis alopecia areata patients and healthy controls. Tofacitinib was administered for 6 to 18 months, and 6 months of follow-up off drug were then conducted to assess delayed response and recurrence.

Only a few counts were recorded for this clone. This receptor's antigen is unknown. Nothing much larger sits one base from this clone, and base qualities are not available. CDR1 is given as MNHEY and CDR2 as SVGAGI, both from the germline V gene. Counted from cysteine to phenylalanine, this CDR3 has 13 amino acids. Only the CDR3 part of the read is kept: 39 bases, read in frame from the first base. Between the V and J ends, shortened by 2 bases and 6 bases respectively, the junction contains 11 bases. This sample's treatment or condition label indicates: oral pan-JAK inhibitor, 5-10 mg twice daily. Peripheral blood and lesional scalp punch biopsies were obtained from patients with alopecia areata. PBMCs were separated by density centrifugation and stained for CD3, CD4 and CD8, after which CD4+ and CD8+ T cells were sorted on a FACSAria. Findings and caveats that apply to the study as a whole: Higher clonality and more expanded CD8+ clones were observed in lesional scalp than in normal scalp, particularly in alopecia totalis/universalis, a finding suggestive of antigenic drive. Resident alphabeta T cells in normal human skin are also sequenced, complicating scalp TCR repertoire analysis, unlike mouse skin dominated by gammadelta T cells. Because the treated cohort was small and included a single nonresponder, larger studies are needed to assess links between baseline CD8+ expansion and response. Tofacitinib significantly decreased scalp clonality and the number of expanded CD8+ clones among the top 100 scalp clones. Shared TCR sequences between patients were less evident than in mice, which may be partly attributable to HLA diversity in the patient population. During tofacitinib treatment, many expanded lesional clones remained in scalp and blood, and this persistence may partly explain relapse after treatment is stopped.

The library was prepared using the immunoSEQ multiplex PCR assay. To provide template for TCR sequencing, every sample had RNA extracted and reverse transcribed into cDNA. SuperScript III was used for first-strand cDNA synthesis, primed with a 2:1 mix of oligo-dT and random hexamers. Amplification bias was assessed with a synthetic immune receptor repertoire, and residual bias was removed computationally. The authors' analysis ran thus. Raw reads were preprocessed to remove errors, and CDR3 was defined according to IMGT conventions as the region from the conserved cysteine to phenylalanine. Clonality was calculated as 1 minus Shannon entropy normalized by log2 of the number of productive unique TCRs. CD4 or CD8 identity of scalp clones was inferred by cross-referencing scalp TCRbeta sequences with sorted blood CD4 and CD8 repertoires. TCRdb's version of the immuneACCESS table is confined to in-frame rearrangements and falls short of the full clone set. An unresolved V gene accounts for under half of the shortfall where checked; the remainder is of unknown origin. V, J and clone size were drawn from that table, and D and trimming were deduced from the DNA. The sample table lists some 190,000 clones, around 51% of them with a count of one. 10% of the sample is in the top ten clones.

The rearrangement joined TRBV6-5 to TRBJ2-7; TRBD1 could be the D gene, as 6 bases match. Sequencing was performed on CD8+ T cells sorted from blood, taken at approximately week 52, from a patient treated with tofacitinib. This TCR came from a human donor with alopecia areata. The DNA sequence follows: TGTGCCAGCAGTTACGCCAACAGGGTCGAGCAGTACTTC. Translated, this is CASSYANRVEQYF.